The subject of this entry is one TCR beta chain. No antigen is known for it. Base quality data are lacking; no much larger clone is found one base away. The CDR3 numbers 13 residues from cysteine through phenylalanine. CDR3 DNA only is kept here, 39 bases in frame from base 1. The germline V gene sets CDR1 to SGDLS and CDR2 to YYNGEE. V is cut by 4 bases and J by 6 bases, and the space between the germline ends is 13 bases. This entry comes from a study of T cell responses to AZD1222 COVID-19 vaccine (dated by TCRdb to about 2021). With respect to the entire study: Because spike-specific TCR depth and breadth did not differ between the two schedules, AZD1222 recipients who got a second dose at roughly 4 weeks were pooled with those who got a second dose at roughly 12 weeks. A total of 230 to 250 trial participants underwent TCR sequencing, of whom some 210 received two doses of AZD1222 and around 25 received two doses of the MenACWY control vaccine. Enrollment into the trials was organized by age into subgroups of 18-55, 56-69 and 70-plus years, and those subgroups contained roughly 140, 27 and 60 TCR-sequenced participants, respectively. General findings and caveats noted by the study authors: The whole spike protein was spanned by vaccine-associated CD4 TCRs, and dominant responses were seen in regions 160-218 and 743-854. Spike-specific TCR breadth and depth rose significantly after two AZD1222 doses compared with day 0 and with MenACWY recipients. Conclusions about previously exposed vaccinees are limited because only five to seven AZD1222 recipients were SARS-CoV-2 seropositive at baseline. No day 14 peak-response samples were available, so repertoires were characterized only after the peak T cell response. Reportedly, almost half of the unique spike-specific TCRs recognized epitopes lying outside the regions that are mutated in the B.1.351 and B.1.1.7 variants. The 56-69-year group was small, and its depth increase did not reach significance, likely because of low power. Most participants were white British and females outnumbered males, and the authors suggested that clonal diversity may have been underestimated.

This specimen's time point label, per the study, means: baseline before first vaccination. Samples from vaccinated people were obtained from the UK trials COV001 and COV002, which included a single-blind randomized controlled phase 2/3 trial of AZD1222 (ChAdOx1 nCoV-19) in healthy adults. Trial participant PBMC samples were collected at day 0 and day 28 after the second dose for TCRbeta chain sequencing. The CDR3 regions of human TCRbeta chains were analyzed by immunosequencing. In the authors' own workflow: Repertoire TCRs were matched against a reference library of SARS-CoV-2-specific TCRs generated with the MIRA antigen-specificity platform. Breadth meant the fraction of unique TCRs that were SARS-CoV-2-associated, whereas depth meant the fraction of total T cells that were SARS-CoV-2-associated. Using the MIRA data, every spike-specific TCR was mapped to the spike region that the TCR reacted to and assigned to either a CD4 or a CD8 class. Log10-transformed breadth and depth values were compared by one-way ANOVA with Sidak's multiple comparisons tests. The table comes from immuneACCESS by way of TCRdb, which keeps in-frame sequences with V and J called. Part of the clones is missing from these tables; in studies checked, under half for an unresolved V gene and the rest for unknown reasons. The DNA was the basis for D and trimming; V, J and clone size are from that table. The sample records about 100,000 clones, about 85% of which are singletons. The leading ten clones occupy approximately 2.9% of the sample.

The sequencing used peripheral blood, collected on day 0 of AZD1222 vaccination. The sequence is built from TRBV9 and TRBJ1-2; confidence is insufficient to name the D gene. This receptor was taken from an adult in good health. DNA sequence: TGTGCCAGCAGCCCAGCCGGGAGCAATGGCTACACCTTC. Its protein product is CASSPAGSNGYTF.